The subject of this entry is one T cell receptor (beta chain). This record belongs to a study of blood T cells in healthy people across ages. Healthy Caucasian individuals from Russia aged about 6 to 100 were enrolled as donors. A J-beta primer mix and a sample-barcoded 5' primer were used in a second PCR of roughly 6 to 11 cycles. The template-switch adaptor was a 5' adaptor with 12 random nucleotides. It tagged each cDNA molecule. Using its own MiXCR run on the 5' RACE reads, TCRdb lists one record per CDR3 protein. The sample records 800,000 or so distinct CDR3 sequences, approximately 25% being singletons. Trimming took 6 bases from V and 0 from J, leaving 11 bases between them. CDR3 length equals 14 residues. Per the germline V gene, CDR1 is SEHNR and CDR2 is FQNEAQ (reference sequence). The sample was also linked to a second study, of T cells of mothers and their children. That report notes: RNA that had been extracted went wholly into cDNA synthesis, at roughly 1.5 ug per 15 ul. Related mother-child pairs shared marginally more repertoire than unrelated pairs, though not significantly.

Sequenced material: blood. This clonotype originated in a boy younger than 18 in good health. The chain carries TRBV7-9 and TRBJ1-1; tentative D call: TRBD1 (6 bases). CDR3 nucleotide sequence: TGTGCCAGCAGACAGGGACCGATGAACACTGAAGCTTTCTTT. Its translation is CASRQGPMNTEAFF.